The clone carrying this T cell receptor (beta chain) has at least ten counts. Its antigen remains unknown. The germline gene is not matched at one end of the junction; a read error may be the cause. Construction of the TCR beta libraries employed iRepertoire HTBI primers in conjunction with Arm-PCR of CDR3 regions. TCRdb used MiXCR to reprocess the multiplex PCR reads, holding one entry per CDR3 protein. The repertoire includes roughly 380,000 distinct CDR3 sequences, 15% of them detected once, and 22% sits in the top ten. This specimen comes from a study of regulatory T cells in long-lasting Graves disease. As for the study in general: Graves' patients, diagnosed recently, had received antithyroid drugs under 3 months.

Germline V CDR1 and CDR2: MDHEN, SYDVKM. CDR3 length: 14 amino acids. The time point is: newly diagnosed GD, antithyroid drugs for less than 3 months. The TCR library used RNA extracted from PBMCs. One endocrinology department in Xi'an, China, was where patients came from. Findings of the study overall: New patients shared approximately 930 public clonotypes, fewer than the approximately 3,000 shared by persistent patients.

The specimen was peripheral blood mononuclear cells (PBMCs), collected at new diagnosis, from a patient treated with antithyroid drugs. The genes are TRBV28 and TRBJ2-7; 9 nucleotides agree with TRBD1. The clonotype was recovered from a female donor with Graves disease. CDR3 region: CASNLPGQGYEQYF. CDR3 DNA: TGTGCCAGCAATTTACCGGGACAGGGTTACGAGCAGTACTTC.